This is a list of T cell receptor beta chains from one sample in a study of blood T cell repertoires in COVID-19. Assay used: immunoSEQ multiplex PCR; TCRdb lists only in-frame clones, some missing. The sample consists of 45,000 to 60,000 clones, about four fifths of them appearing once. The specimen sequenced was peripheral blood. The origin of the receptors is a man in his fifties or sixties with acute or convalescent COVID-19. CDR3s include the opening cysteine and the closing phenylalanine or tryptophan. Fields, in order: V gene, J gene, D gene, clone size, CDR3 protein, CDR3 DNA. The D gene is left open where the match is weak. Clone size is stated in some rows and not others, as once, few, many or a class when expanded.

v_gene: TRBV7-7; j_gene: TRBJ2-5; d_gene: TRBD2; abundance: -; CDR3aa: CASSLAVAGDLETQYF; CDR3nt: TGTGCTAGCAGCTTAGCGGTAGCGGGAGATTTGGAGACCCAGTACTTC
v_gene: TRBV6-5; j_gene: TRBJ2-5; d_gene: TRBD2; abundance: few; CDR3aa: CAARGGWETQYF; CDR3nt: TGTGCCGCTCGGGGGGGCTGGGAGACCCAGTACTTC
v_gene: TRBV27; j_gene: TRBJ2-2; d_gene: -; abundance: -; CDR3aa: CASLRDSNTGELFF; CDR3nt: TGTGCCAGCCTGAGGGACTCAAACACCGGGGAGCTGTTTTTT
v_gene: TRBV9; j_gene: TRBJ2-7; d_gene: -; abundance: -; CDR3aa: CASSGSTGQKGEQYF; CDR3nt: TGTGCCAGCAGCGGAAGCACGGGACAAAAGGGCGAGCAGTACTTC
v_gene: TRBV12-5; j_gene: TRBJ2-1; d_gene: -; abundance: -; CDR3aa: CASGPPEGNEQFF; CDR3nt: TGTGCTAGTGGTCCCCCGGAGGGGAATGAGCAGTTCTTC
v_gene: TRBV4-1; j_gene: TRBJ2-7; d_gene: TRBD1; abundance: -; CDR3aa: CASSLQGNYEQYF; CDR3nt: TGCGCCAGCAGCCTACAGGGGAACTACGAGCAGTACTTC
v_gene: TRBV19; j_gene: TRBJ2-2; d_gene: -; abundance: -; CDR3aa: CASSIYRNTGELFF; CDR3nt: TGTGCCAGTAGTATCTACAGAAACACCGGGGAGCTGTTTTTT
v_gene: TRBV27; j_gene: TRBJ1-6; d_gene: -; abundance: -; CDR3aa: CASSLSGRSSYNSPLHF; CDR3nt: TGTGCCAGCAGTTTATCGGGCAGAAGCTCCTATAATTCACCCCTCCACTTT
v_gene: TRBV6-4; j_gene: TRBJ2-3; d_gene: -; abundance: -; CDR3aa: CASSELGHSTDTQYF; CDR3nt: TGTGCCAGCAGTGAGTTGGGACATAGCACAGATACGCAGTATTTT
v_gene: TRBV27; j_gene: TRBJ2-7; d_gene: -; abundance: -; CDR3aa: CASSLGPGRSYEQYF; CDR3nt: TGTGCCAGCAGTTTAGGTCCTGGCCGTTCCTACGAGCAGTACTTC
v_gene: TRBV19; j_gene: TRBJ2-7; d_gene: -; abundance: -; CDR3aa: CATRRRGDDYEQYF; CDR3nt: TGTGCCACCCGGCGTCGAGGTGACGATTACGAGCAGTACTTC
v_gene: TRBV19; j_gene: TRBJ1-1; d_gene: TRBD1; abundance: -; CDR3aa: CASSMGGQVNTEAFF; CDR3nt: TGTGCCAGTAGTATGGGGGGACAGGTGAACACTGAAGCTTTCTTT
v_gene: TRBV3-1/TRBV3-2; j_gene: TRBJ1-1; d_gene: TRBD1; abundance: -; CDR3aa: CASSQGQGRPEAFF; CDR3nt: TGTGCCAGCAGCCAAGGACAGGGCCGGCCTGAAGCTTTCTTT
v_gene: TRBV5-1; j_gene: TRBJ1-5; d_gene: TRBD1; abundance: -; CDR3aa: CASSRGQGRNQPQHF; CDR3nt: TGCGCCAGCAGCCGGGGACAGGGGAGAAATCAGCCCCAGCATTTT
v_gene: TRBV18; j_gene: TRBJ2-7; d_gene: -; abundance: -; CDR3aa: CASSLERGTEQYF; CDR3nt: TGTGCCAGCTCACTCGAGAGGGGGACCGAGCAGTACTTC
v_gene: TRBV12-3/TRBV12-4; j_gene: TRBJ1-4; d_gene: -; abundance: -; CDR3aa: CASSSSSF; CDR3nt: TGTGCCAGCAGCTCGAGCTCCTTT
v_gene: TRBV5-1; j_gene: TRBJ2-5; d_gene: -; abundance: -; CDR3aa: CASSLGASQETQYF; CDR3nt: TGCGCCAGCAGCTTGGGGGCCTCCCAAGAGACCCAGTACTTC
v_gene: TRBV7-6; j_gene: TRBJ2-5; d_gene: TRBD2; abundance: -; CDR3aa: CASQAATSAQETQYF; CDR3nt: TGTGCCAGTCAAGCTGCCACTAGCGCCCAAGAGACCCAGTACTTC
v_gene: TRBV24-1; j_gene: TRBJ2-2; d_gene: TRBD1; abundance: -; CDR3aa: CATTSTGVTGELFF; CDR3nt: TGTGCCACCACCTCGACAGGGGTCACCGGGGAGCTGTTTTTT